The clone carrying this TCR beta chain was seen a handful of times. Its antigen is not known. Time point denoted: after dendritic cell vaccination, including at tumor progression/relapse. PBMC were collected before vaccination, two weeks after the third vaccination, and at progression. These data are taken from a study of glioma-infiltrating T cells after dendritic cell vaccination. Study information: Dendritic cells derived from monocytes and pulsed with autologous tumor lysate formed the vaccine.

Study-wide findings and caveats: Longer survival after dendritic cell vaccination followed higher pretreatment TIL content.

Assay: immunoSEQ multiplex PCR; the TCRdb copy retains only in-frame clones and omits some. The table records around 78,000 clones, about nine tenths of them present only once. The TCR was taken from a human donor with glioblastoma. Sequencing used blood, obtained after dendritic cell vaccination.

The CDR3 loop reads CATREWGAVSGNTIYF. The CDR3 DNA reads TGTGCCACCCGAGAATGGGGAGCCGTCTCTGGAAACACCATATATTTT. The chain joins TRBV5-6 to TRBJ1-3; D remains ambiguous. Germline-derived CDR1 and CDR2 are SGHDT and YYEEEE. This CDR3 comprises 16 residues. V was shortened by 9 bases and J by 0 bases, with 19 bases between the two germline ends.